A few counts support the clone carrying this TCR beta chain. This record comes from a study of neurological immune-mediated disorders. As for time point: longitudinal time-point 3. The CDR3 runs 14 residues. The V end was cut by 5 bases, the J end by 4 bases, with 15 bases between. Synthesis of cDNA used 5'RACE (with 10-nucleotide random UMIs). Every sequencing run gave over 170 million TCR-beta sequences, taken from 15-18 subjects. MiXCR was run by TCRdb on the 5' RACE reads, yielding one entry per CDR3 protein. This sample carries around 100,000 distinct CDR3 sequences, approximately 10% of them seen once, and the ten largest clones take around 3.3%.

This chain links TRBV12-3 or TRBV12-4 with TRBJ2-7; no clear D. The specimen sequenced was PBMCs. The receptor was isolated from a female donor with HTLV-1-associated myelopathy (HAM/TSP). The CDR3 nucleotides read TGTGCCAGCAGTATAGGACGGGCCCTGTACGAGCAGTACTTC. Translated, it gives CASSIGRALYEQYF.